This T cell receptor beta chain was documented in a study of metastatic and nonmetastatic thyroid tumors. Study as a whole: The comparison covered peripheral blood and tumor or nodule tissue in malignant and benign thyroid patients.

Trimming left V 0 bases short and J 0 bases short, with 4 bases between. The CDR3 covers 14 residues. Germline CDR1 is SGHRS and CDR2 is YFSETQ. General observations from the study: Reportedly, malignant thyroid tumors had significantly higher TCR beta diversity than benign nodules, in blood and tumor.

This clone was recorded many times. Its matching antigen is unknown. In the study's own analysis: Across clinicopathological groups, CDR3 differences served as the basis for building a distant-metastasis classifier for papillary thyroid cancer. TCRdb ran MiXCR on the PCR reads. The V and J calls were determined by TCRdb, not by the authors. The data show 20,000 to 25,000 clones, around 20% seen once. Ahead of thyroid surgery, no patient had received treatment of any kind. The chain couples TRBV5-1 to TRBJ1-3; no reliable D call. The sequenced sample was blood. The clonotype comes from a male donor with papillary thyroid cancer or a benign thyroid nodule (not recorded which). Some clones in this sample may be carry-over from other donors' samples. In DNA, the CDR3 is TGCGCCAGCAGCTTGGATCACTCTGGAAACACCATATATTTT. It encodes CASSLDHSGNTIYF. Full variable domain (outside the CDR3, taken from reference TRBV5-1 and TRBJ1-3): KAGVTQTPRYLIKTRGQQVTLSCSPISGHRSVSWYQQTPGQGLQFLFEYFSETQRNKGNFPGRFSGRQFSNSRSEMNVSTLELGDSALYLCASSLDHSGNTIYFGEGSWLTVV.